These 24 T cell receptor beta chains were all obtained from the same sample, sequenced in a study of regulatory T cells in long-lasting Graves disease. According to the study, TCR beta libraries were built with iRepertoire HTBI primers and CDR3-region Arm-PCR. TCRdb analysed the multiplex PCR reads with MiXCR anew, one entry per CDR3 protein. The sample includes roughly 410,000 distinct CDR3 sequences, roughly 15% of them seen just once. Time point described: newly diagnosed GD, antithyroid drugs for less than 3 months. The TCR library used RNA extracted from PBMCs. This same sample was also taken into another study, of T cells in Graves' hyperthyroidism and ophthalmopathy.

The source was peripheral blood mononuclear cells (PBMCs), collected at new diagnosis, from a patient treated with antithyroid drugs. The receptor set was obtained from a woman aged 35 to 49 with Graves disease.

This chain connects TRBV12-3 or TRBV12-4 to TRBJ2-1; 8 bases match TRBD1. V shed 4 bases and J 4 bases; nucleotides not matched to a gene: 6. CDR3 length: 15 residues. DNA of the CDR3: TGTGCCAGCAGTTCAGGGGGCCCCCTTTACAATGAGCAGTTCTTC. Its translation is CASSSGGPLYNEQFF.

The V call is TRBV7-2, the J call TRBJ1-5; 7 bases map to TRBD1. V shed 2 bases, J shed 2 bases, and the junction held 3 bases outside the gene matches. This CDR3 is built from 15 residues. CDR1 SGHTA and CDR2 FQGNSA come from the germline V gene. For the CDR3, the DNA is TGTGCCAGCAGCTTAAGGGGGCGGGGCAATCAGCCCCAGCATTTT. It yields the protein CASSLRGRGNQPQHF. The whole variable domain, remainder taken from reference TRBV7-2 and TRBJ1-5, is GAGVSQSPSNKVTEKGKDVELRCDPISGHTALYWYRQSLGQGLEFLIYFQGNSAPDKSGLPSDRFSAERTGGSVSTLTIQRTQQEDSAVYLCASSLRGRGNQPQHFGDGTRLSIL.

This clonotype was picked up a small number of times. The chain employs TRBV20-1 and TRBJ2-4; 8 nucleotides agree with TRBD2. V lost 3 bases, J lost 6 bases, and 10 bases stayed unmatched. Germline values: CDR1 DFQATT, CDR2 SNEGSKA (reference sequence). This CDR3 has 15 residues. This chain's CDR3 is CSARGGTSETNIQYF. The CDR3 DNA is TGCAGTGCTAGGGGCGGGACTAGTGAGACAAACATTCAGTACTTC.

In this sample, this clonotype turned up many times. The V gene is TRBV10-3, the J gene TRBJ1-1; D is possibly TRBD1 (5 bases). V lost 11 bases and J lost 0, with 16 bases in between. The CDR3 covers 14 residues. Germline CDR1 is ENHRY and CDR2 is SYGVKD. This chain's CDR3 is CAVQSGRLNTEAFF. The CDR3 bases are TGTGCCGTTCAATCGGGACGATTGAACACTGAAGCTTTCTTT.

This clonotype was counted only a few times. This chain connects TRBV27 to TRBJ2-7, with 13 positions matching TRBD2. This CDR3 comprises 15 residues. Germline V gene sequence: CDR1 MNHEY, CDR2 SMNVEV (reference sequence). The V and J ends lost 5 bases and 5 bases, in that order; junction bases with no gene match: 6. The DNA of the CDR3 is TGTGCCAGCAGTGTAGGGACTAGCGGGATTCACGAGCAGTACTTC. This translates into CASSVGTSGIHEQYF.

J is TRBJ1-6 and V is TRBV19, with TRBD1 identical over 7 bases. V was pared by 6 bases and J by 5 bases, with 4 bases of the junction left unmatched. Germline V gene lookup returns CDR1 LNHDA and CDR2 SQIVND (reference sequence). The CDR3 sequence is 14 residues long. CDR3 nucleotide sequence: TGTGCCAGTAGAACCGGGACAGATAATTCACCCCTCCACTTT. Translated: CASRTGTDNSPLHF. The variable domain in full, completed from reference TRBV19 and TRBJ1-6, reads DGGITQSPKYLFRKEGQNVTLSCEQNLNHDAMYWYRQDPGQGLRLIYYSQIVNDFQKGDIAEGYSVSREKKESFPLTVTSAQKNPTAFYLCASRTGTDNSPLHFGNGTRLTVT.

This clonotype was detected many times. The chain links TRBV7-2 to TRBJ1-2; TRBD1 matches 9 bases. CDR3 size: 14 residues. The trim removed 5 bases at V and 7 bases at J, leaving 8 bases unmatched. Germline values: CDR1 SGHTA, CDR2 FQGNSA. The CDR3 region has the DNA TGTGCCAGCAGCGGAGGGACAGGGTTTTTTGGCTACACCTTC. Amino acids: CASSGGTGFFGYTF.

At least ten counts were recorded for this clonotype. Here the CDR3 DNA reads TGTGCCAGCGGGAATAGCGGGCGCTTCGGGTACGAGCAGTACTTC. Residues: CASGNSGRFGYEQYF. This sequence joins TRBV28 and TRBJ2-7; TRBD2 agrees at 7 bases. Germline V gene lookup returns CDR1 MDHEN and CDR2 SYDVKM. V gave up 8 bases and J gave up 4 bases; unmatched junction bases: 14. This CDR3 spans 15 amino acids. The full variable domain, rest sourced from reference TRBV28 and TRBJ2-7, is DVKVTQSSRYLVKRTGEKVFLECVQDMDHENMFWYRQDPGLGLRLIYFSYDVKMKEKGDIPEGYSVSREKKERFSLILESASTNQTSMYLCASGNSGRFGYEQYFGPGTRLTVT.

This clonotype has a count of ten or more. Here the CDR3 reads CASSYRLWRESGYNEQFF. DNA for the CDR3: TGTGCCAGCAGTTATCGGTTATGGCGGGAGTCCGGCTACAATGAGCAGTTCTTC. The chain employs TRBV12-3 or TRBV12-4 and TRBJ2-1; 7 positions agree with TRBD2. V was clipped by 4 bases and J by 3 bases; unmatched bases: 15. This CDR3 comprises 18 residues.

This clonotype was counted many times. This sequence joins TRBV28 and TRBJ2-1, with 10 bases fitting TRBD2. The germline V gene encodes CDR1 MDHEN and CDR2 SYDVKM. V dropped 6 bases and J dropped 5; count of bases not matched to a gene: 4. The CDR3 totals 14 residues. The CDR3 nucleotides read TGTGCCAGCAGCGGGACTAGCGTAAACAATGAGCAGTTCTTC. Translation: CASSGTSVNNEQFF.

This clonotype was observed at least ten times. This rearrangement joins TRBV7-2 to TRBJ2-3; 7 bases agree with TRBD2. The CDR3 is 13 amino acids. In germline, CDR1 is SGHTA, CDR2 FQGNSA. V shed 8 bases and J 4 bases; nucleotides not matched to a gene: 6. CDR3 loop: CASGGGNADTQYF. The CDR3 DNA sequence: TGTGCCAGCGGGGGGGGGAATGCAGATACGCAGTATTTT.

In its sample, this clonotype was seen a few times. The gene calls are TRBV29-1 and TRBJ2-3; D is unclear. V gave up 6 bases and J gave up 2 bases, with 21 bases separating them. Per the germline V gene, CDR1 is SQVTM and CDR2 is ANQGSEA. This CDR3 is 16 amino acids long. In DNA, the CDR3 is TGCAGCGTAAAAGGACGGCTCGAAGACCCCACAGATACGCAGTATTTT. Its translation: CSVKGRLEDPTDTQYF.

This clonotype has just a few counts. The gene calls are TRBV4-2 and TRBJ1-6; possibly TRBD1 for D (5 bases). Trimming pared 2 bases from V and 6 bases from J, leaving 8 bases between. This CDR3 spans 14 amino acids. Germline V CDR1 and CDR2: LGHNA, YNFKEQ. CDR3 protein: CASSQPGLNSPLHF. The CDR3, as DNA: TGTGCCAGCAGCCAACCGGGACTTAATTCACCCCTCCACTTT.

This clonotype was detected ten times or more. The chain recombines TRBV29-1 with TRBJ2-1; TRBD1 matches 10 bases. The length of the CDR3 is 13 residues. CDR1 and CDR2 from the germline V gene are SQVTM and ANQGSEA. The J segment lost 7 bases and the V segment lost 4 bases, leaving 4 bases of the junction unmatched. The CDR3 region has the DNA TGCAGCGTTGCAGGGACAGGGGTGAATGAGCAGTTCTTC. As protein: CSVAGTGVNEQFF.

V gene TRBV20-1 combines with J gene TRBJ2-6; tentatively, D is TRBD1 (6 bases). The V end was cut by 5 bases, the J end by 0 bases, with 23 bases between. This CDR3 region has 19 residues. Per the germline V gene, CDR1 is DFQATT and CDR2 is SNEGSKA (reference sequence). CDR3 sequence reads: CSAWGGSTGRSSGANVLTF. Written as DNA, the CDR3 is TGCAGTGCTTGGGGCGGTTCGACAGGTCGAAGCTCTGGGGCCAACGTCCTGACTTTC.

This clonotype was observed at least ten times. The chain recombines TRBV20-1 with TRBJ2-5; D might be TRBD1 (5 bases). Germline CDR1 is DFQATT and CDR2 is SNEGSKA (reference sequence). The CDR3 contains 11 residues. V lost 4 bases and J 2 bases, leaving 5 bases between the germline ends. CDR3 in DNA: TGCAGTGCTACAGGGCAAGAGACCCAGTACTTC. Its translation: CSATGQETQYF.

The chain carries TRBV10-2 and TRBJ2-7; TRBD2 might be the D (5 bases). The germline CDR1 and CDR2 sequences are WSHSY and SAAADI. Trimming took off 7 bases at V and 9 bases at J, with 10 bases between the two ends. CDR3 length: 10 amino acids. This CDR3 reads CASIRGRQYF. The DNA of the CDR3 is TGCGCCAGCATAAGAGGGCGGCAGTACTTC.

This clonotype came up many times. The chain carries TRBV7-2 and TRBJ2-5, with D unclear. Germline-derived CDR1 and CDR2 are SGHTA and FQGNSA. V lost 1 base and J 0 bases, leaving 6 bases between the germline ends. The CDR3 has 14 residues. The CDR3 protein is CASSLDRNQETQYF. As DNA, the CDR3 is TGTGCCAGCAGCTTAGATAGAAACCAAGAGACCCAGTACTTC. Filled out from reference TRBV7-2 and TRBJ2-5, the complete variable domain reads GAGVSQSPSNKVTEKGKDVELRCDPISGHTALYWYRQSLGQGLEFLIYFQGNSAPDKSGLPSDRFSAERTGGSVSTLTIQRTQQEDSAVYLCASSLDRNQETQYFGPGTRLLVL.

This rearrangement joins TRBV5-5 to TRBJ2-3; possibly TRBD1 for D (6 bases). The germline V and J ends were trimmed by 4 bases and 1 base, with 19 bases remaining between them. The CDR3 is 17 residues long. The germline gives CDR1 SGHKS, CDR2 YYEKEE (reference sequence). CDR3 in amino acids: CASSHPQDSPGTDTQYF. Here the CDR3 DNA reads TGTGCCAGCAGCCACCCTCAGGACAGCCCAGGCACAGATACGCAGTATTTT.

This clonotype was seen many times. The CDR3 spells CASSSSGVQYEQYF. DNA of the CDR3: TGCGCCAGCAGTTCGTCAGGGGTACAATACGAGCAGTACTTC. V is TRBV5-1 and J is TRBJ2-7, with D perhaps matching TRBD1 (6 bases). Germline V gene data show CDR1 as SGHRS and CDR2 as YFSETQ. CDR3 length: 14 residues. The V end lost 5 bases, the J end lost 4 bases, and 16 bases lay between the germline ends.

The sample holds many counts of this clonotype. V usage is TRBV10-2 and J usage is TRBJ1-1; D unresolved. The V and J ends lost 6 bases and 6 bases respectively, with 14 bases between them. This CDR3 region has 13 residues. Germline V CDR1 and CDR2: WSHSY, SAAADI. The CDR3 DNA is TGCGCCAGCAGCCGAGGGATCAGGTCTGAAGCTTTCTTT. It translates to CASSRGIRSEAFF.

This clonotype has at least ten counts. The chain uses TRBV7-8 and TRBJ2-7; 9 bases are shared with TRBD2. CDR1 SGHVS and CDR2 FQNEAQ come from the germline V gene. This CDR3 is built from 15 residues. The V segment lost 5 bases and the J segment 4 bases; nucleotides outside the gene matches: 9. The CDR3 loop is CASSTRTSGLYEQYF. The CDR3, as DNA: TGTGCCAGCAGCACCCGTACTAGCGGGTTGTACGAGCAGTACTTC.

The chain combines TRBV11-2 with TRBJ1-2; the D is unclear. The V end lost 0 bases, the J end lost 7 bases, and 9 bases lay between the germline ends. This CDR3 has 13 amino acids. CDR1 and CDR2 from the germline V gene are SGHAT and FQNNGV. The CDR3 loop is CASSLDLMAGYTF. CDR3 sequence (DNA): TGTGCCAGCAGCTTAGATCTAATGGCTGGCTACACCTTC.

This clonotype occurred many times. The gene calls are TRBV28 and TRBJ1-1; D may be TRBD1 (6 bases). This CDR3 spans 15 amino acids. The V end was cut by 6 bases, the J end by 5 bases, with 19 bases between. Germline values: CDR1 MDHEN, CDR2 SYDVKM. CDR3 loop: CASSPIRGATTEAFF. Written as DNA, the CDR3 is TGTGCCAGCAGCCCCATCCGGGGGGCTACAACTGAAGCTTTCTTT.